One and the same sample provided the 32 T cell receptor beta chains below, sequenced in a study of cytomegalovirus exposure and HLA in healthy donors. The PCR ran on 60 Vbeta and 13 Jbeta primers. The assay was immunoSEQ multiplex PCR, and TCRdb's table has in-frame clones only and misses some. The sample lists 130,000 or so clones, 60% to 85% occurring once. Sequenced sample: PBMCs. The source of these receptors is a woman aged 40-49 years in good health and CMV-seronegative.

This chain links TRBV13 with TRBJ2-3, with a possible D match to TRBD1 (6 bases). V was trimmed by 1 base and J by 0 bases, leaving 20 bases between them. The CDR3 runs 19 residues. Germline V lookup: CDR1 PRHDT, CDR2 FYEKMQ (reference sequence). CDR3 nucleotide sequence: TGTGCCAGCAGCTTAGCGGGACAAGGGGCTGGGGGTAGCACAGATACGCAGTATTTT. Translated, it gives CASSLAGQGAGGSTDTQYF.

The chain employs TRBV5-1 and TRBJ2-3, with TRBD2 matching over 11 bases. The CDR3 runs to 17 residues. V was clipped by 4 bases and J by 0 bases; unmatched bases: 7. Germline CDR1 is SGHRS and CDR2 is YFSETQ. The CDR3 DNA reads as TGCGCCAGCAGCGGGAGACTAGCGGGATTGAGCACAGATACGCAGTATTTT. It is translated as CASSGRLAGLSTDTQYF.

This clone was detected once. V and J are TRBV6-1 and TRBJ2-7, with D possibly TRBD2 on 6 matching bases. This CDR3 contains 14 residues. Per germline, CDR1 MNHNS and CDR2 SASEGT. The ends were cut back, 5 bases at V and 6 bases at J, with 17 bases in the middle. CDR3 protein: CASSYSIQGGEQYF. CDR3 bases: TGTGCCAGCAGTTATTCAATTCAGGGAGGCGAGCAGTACTTC.

The chain employs TRBV28 and TRBJ2-5; D ambiguous. The J call may be incorrect, as the DNA end agrees better with TRBJ2-7. The CDR3 length is 12 residues. Germline CDR1 is MDHEN and CDR2 is SYDVKM. As DNA, the CDR3 is TGTGCCAGCAGTCCCCTGGGCTACGAGCAGTACTTC. It specifies CASSPLGYEQYF.

The chain links TRBV7-2 to TRBJ2-7; 10 nucleotides match TRBD1. After removal of 9 bases from V and 6 bases from J, the junction contained 14 bases not matched to a gene. The length of the CDR3 is 15 residues. Germline loops: CDR1 SGHTA, CDR2 FQGNSA. Here the CDR3 reads CASREPGQGSFEQYF. The DNA of the CDR3 is TGTGCCAGTCGGGAACCGGGACAGGGGTCTTTCGAGCAGTACTTC. Full variable domain (rest looked up from reference TRBV7-2 and TRBJ2-7): GAGVSQSPSNKVTEKGKDVELRCDPISGHTALYWYRQSLGQGLEFLIYFQGNSAPDKSGLPSDRFSAERTGGSVSTLTIQRTQQEDSAVYLCASREPGQGSFEQYFGPGTRLTVT.

V usage is TRBV29-1 and J usage is TRBJ1-5; the D is unclear. This CDR3 has 13 residues. Germline V CDR1 and CDR2: SQVTM, ANQGSEA. V was clipped by 7 bases and J by 2 bases, with 12 bases between them. The CDR3 spells CSASVGGNQPQHF. In nucleotides, the CDR3 is TGCAGCGCCTCCGTCGGGGGCAATCAGCCCCAGCATTTT.

V is TRBV20-1 and J is TRBJ1-1; D may be TRBD1 (5 bases). Trimming took off 7 bases at V and 6 bases at J, with 12 bases between the two ends. The CDR3 length is 11 residues. Germline V gene lookup returns CDR1 DFQATT and CDR2 SNEGSKA (reference sequence). The CDR3 sequence is CSVQDIPEAFF. In DNA form, the CDR3 reads TGCAGTGTTCAGGACATCCCTGAAGCTTTCTTT.

The chain combines TRBV27 with TRBJ2-7, with TRBD2 matching over 9 bases. V trimming: 2 bases; J trimming: 6 bases; junction bases outside the gene matches: 5. The CDR3 is made up of 14 amino acids. Looked up from germline, CDR1 is MNHEY and CDR2 is SMNVEV (reference sequence). In DNA, the CDR3 is TGTGCCAGCAGTTTAGCGGGAGGGCCTGGCGAGCAGTACTTC. Translated: CASSLAGGPGEQYF.

The chain uses TRBV7-8 and TRBJ2-5, with a tentative D call TRBD2 (5 bases). This CDR3 comprises 16 residues. V shed 5 bases and J shed 4 bases, with 20 bases lying between them. The V gene's germline CDR1 is SGHVS and CDR2 FQNEAQ. The CDR3 DNA sequence: TGTGCCAGCAGCCCCTGGAGAGGCGGAGAGGGAGAGACCCAGTACTTC. Its translation is CASSPWRGGEGETQYF.

This rearrangement joins TRBV1 to TRBJ1-6. TRBV1 is a pseudogene segment. This CDR3 is 14 amino acids long. CDR3 in amino acids: CTSSRGGDNSPLHF. CDR3 sequence (DNA): TGCACCAGCAGCAGGGGGGGTGATAATTCACCCCTCCACTTT.

The chain couples TRBV7-2 to TRBJ2-5, with 7 bases fitting TRBD1. The DNA end lines up better with TRBJ2-7; the J call may be wrong. This CDR3 region has 15 residues. Looked up from germline, CDR1 is SGHTA and CDR2 is FQGNSA. CDR3 protein: CASSLAGQRGREQYF. In nucleotides, the CDR3 is TGTGCCAGCAGTCTTGCGGGCCAGAGGGGGCGCGAGCAGTACTTC.

This rearrangement joins TRBV4-2 to TRBJ2-3; TRBD2 matches 10 bases. The ends lost 1 base at V and 4 bases at J; junction bases unmatched: 5. The CDR3 runs 16 residues. Germline CDR1 LGHNA, CDR2 YNFKEQ. CDR3 residues: CASSQAGTSVSDTQYF. Here the CDR3 DNA reads TGTGCCAGCAGCCAAGCCGGGACTAGCGTATCAGATACGCAGTATTTT.

V gene TRBV28 combines with J gene TRBJ2-7; D gene uncertain. Trimming took off 6 bases at V and 3 bases at J, with 12 bases between the two ends. The germline gives CDR1 MDHEN, CDR2 SYDVKM. This CDR3 comprises 13 residues. The CDR3 nucleotides read TGTGCCAGCAGCCACGGTCAAAACTACGAGCAGTACTTC. Its translation is CASSHGQNYEQYF.

The chain uses TRBV4-2 and TRBJ2-2; D remains ambiguous. This CDR3 spans 16 amino acids. Germline assignment: CDR1 LGHNA and CDR2 YNFKEQ. V was pared by 4 bases and J by 5 bases, with 17 bases between. The CDR3 DNA reads TGTGCCAGCAGCCCCCGTGGAGCAGTGGGTACCGGGGAGCTGTTTTTT. Translation: CASSPRGAVGTGELFF.

CDR3 DNA: TGTGCCAGCAGTTACACTACAGGGCTAATAACCTACGAGCAGTACTTC. Translated: CASSYTTGLITYEQYF. The chain couples TRBV6-5 to TRBJ2-7; D might be TRBD1 (6 bases). The CDR3 has 16 amino acids. Trimming pared 2 bases from V and 2 bases from J, leaving 16 bases between. Germline values: CDR1 MNHEY, CDR2 SVGAGI.

This chain links TRBV5-5 with TRBJ2-1, with TRBD1 identical over 8 bases. CDR1 is SGHKS, CDR2 YYEKEE, per germline (reference sequence). The ends lost 5 bases at V and 9 bases at J; junction bases unmatched: 4. This CDR3 is 12 amino acids long. CDR3 protein: CASSRDRLEQFF. The CDR3 DNA is TGTGCCAGCAGTAGGGACAGGCTTGAGCAGTTCTTC.

This sequence joins TRBV6-1 and TRBJ1-2; perhaps TRBD1 as D (5 bases). V gave up 2 bases and J gave up 4 bases, with 11 bases separating them. Germline V gives CDR1 MNHNS, CDR2 SASEGT. The CDR3 has 14 amino acids. The CDR3 reads CASSEWGESYGYTF. For the CDR3, the DNA is TGTGCCAGCAGTGAATGGGGGGAGAGCTATGGCTACACCTTC.

The V call is TRBV5-1, the J call TRBJ2-3, with 7 bases aligning to TRBD2. Germline-derived CDR1 and CDR2 are SGHRS and YFSETQ. The junction had 11 bases not matched to a gene; V was cut back by 0 bases and J by 7 bases. CDR3 size: 16 residues. The CDR3 DNA sequence: TGCGCCAGCAGCTTGGGGTTCGCGGGGGACGTACATACGCAGTATTTT. Translation gives CASSLGFAGDVHTQYF.

V is TRBV6-4 and J is TRBJ2-3, with D uncertain. CDR3 size: 14 residues. The V gene lost 3 bases and the J gene lost 4 bases, with 11 bases spanning the gap. Looked up from germline, CDR1 is MRHNA and CDR2 is SNTAGT. This CDR3 reads CASSESAAADTQYF. CDR3 bases: TGTGCCAGCAGTGAGTCCGCTGCGGCAGATACGCAGTATTTT.

The chain carries TRBV10-3 and TRBJ1-1, with D possibly TRBD1 on 5 matching bases. This CDR3 is 13 amino acids long. With 6 bases removed from V and 8 bases from J, the gap between germline ends came to 16 bases. Germline assignment: CDR1 ENHRY and CDR2 SYGVKD. The CDR3 here is CAISEGFPREAFF. In DNA form, the CDR3 reads TGTGCCATCAGCGAGGGGTTCCCGAGGGAAGCTTTCTTT.

This chain links TRBV19 with TRBJ2-1, with D uncertain. Germline CDR1 is LNHDA and CDR2 is SQIVND (reference sequence). The CDR3 loop spans 12 amino acids. Trimming left V 3 bases short and J 10 bases short, with 10 bases between. The CDR3: CASSIELGEQFF. DNA of the CDR3: TGTGCCAGTAGTATTGAGCTGGGCGAGCAGTTCTTC.

This chain links TRBV13 with TRBJ1-4; D remains ambiguous. V dropped 5 bases and J dropped 5 bases, with 18 bases sitting between them. CDR1 is PRHDT and CDR2 is FYEKMQ in the germline V gene (reference sequence). This CDR3 has 16 amino acids. CDR3 in DNA: TGTGCCAGCAGCCCCGGTCGCGGGTCCGAGAATGAAAAACTGTTTTTT. Its protein is CASSPGRGSENEKLFF.

The chain employs TRBV2 and TRBJ1-1, with D possibly TRBD1 on 6 matching bases. Germline V gene data show CDR1 as SNHLY and CDR2 as FYNNEI. Between the trimmed V and J ends, which lost 9 bases and 5 bases, there was a span of 19 bases. The CDR3 is 14 amino acids. Written as DNA, the CDR3 is TGTGCCAGTACTTTTACAGGGATCGGGACTGAAGCTTTCTTT. It translates to CASTFTGIGTEAFF.

V gene TRBV19 combines with J gene TRBJ2-3; 9 positions agree with TRBD1. The CDR3 is made up of 17 amino acids. With V trimmed by 5 bases and J by 4 bases, 13 bases remained unmatched. CDR1 is LNHDA, CDR2 SQIVND, per germline (reference sequence). DNA for the CDR3: TGTGCCAGTAGTGTTAAACCCGGGACAGGGTCGTCAGATACGCAGTATTTT. Its protein product is CASSVKPGTGSSDTQYF.

CDR3 region: CASSFTGEQYF. Here the CDR3 DNA reads TGTGCCAGCAGTTTTACGGGGGAGCAGTACTTC. The chain uses TRBV27 and TRBJ2-7; D perhaps matches TRBD2 (5 bases). The CDR3 loop spans 11 amino acids. The germline V and J ends were trimmed by 3 bases and 7 bases, with 7 bases remaining between them. CDR1 and CDR2 from the germline V gene are MNHEY and SMNVEV (reference sequence).

The chain links TRBV28 to TRBJ2-7; D is perhaps TRBD2 (6 bases). Germline lookup yields CDR1 MDHEN and CDR2 SYDVKM. CDR3 length: 16 amino acids. The V gene lost 2 bases and the J gene lost 6 bases, with 20 bases spanning the gap. The DNA for the CDR3 is TGTGCCAGCAGTTTAATTGGCGGGGCCGACCCACTCGAGCAGTACTTC. Translated, it gives CASSLIGGADPLEQYF.

CDR3 DNA sequence: TGTGCCAGCAGTTACTCGGGGCAGGGGGCTAGCTACACCTTC. The encoded protein is CASSYSGQGASYTF. The chain is built from TRBV6-5 and TRBJ1-2; 8 nucleotides align to TRBD1. The CDR3 is 14 amino acids. Trimming at V came to 0 bases and at J to 9 bases, leaving 6 bases not matched to a gene. Germline loops: CDR1 MNHEY, CDR2 SVGAGI.

The CDR3 loop reads CASSALAGGDEQFF. Here the CDR3 DNA reads TGTGCCAGCAGTGCCCTAGCGGGAGGGGATGAGCAGTTCTTC. The gene calls are TRBV6-4 and TRBJ2-1, with 12 positions matching TRBD2. The CDR3 has 14 amino acids. Per germline, CDR1 MRHNA and CDR2 SNTAGT. The V gene end was trimmed by 4 bases and the J gene end by 8 bases; junction bases not matched to a gene: 3.

The chain is built from TRBV28 and TRBJ1-2, with D perhaps matching TRBD1 (5 bases). CDR3 length: 10 amino acids. CDR1 and CDR2 (germline): MDHEN, SYDVKM. Trimming pared 5 bases from V and 12 bases from J, leaving 10 bases between. The CDR3 here is CASSRRTHTF. CDR3 bases: TGTGCCAGCAGTCGCCGGACACACACCTTC.

This clone was observed once. The chain recombines TRBV28 with TRBJ2-7; D may be TRBD1 (6 bases). Germline V gives CDR1 MDHEN, CDR2 SYDVKM. V was cut by 5 bases and J by 6 bases, with 17 bases left in between. CDR3 length equals 14 residues. Written as DNA, the CDR3 is TGTGCCAGCAGTACAGGGAGTTCGGTTGTCGAGCAGTACTTC. It is translated as CASSTGSSVVEQYF.

The CDR3 DNA follows: TGTGCCAGCGCGTGGGGACAGGGAATCGGGGAGCTGTTTTTT. It is translated as CASAWGQGIGELFF. The chain employs TRBV6-5 and TRBJ2-2; 9 bases fit TRBD1. Germline V gene data show CDR1 as MNHEY and CDR2 as SVGAGI. Unmatched junction bases numbered 8, after V lost 8 bases and J lost 7 bases. The CDR3 loop spans 14 amino acids.

This clone was counted only a few times. The junction departs from germline at one end; a sequencing error may be responsible. J is TRBJ1-2 and V is TRBV7-9, with TRBD1 identical over 10 bases. The germline V gene has CDR1 SEHNR and CDR2 FQNEAQ (reference sequence). There are 15 residues in the CDR3. The CDR3 nucleotides read TGTTCCAGCAGCTTAGGACAGGGGGATGTGTATGGCTACACCTTC. This translates into CSSSLGQGDVYGYTF.